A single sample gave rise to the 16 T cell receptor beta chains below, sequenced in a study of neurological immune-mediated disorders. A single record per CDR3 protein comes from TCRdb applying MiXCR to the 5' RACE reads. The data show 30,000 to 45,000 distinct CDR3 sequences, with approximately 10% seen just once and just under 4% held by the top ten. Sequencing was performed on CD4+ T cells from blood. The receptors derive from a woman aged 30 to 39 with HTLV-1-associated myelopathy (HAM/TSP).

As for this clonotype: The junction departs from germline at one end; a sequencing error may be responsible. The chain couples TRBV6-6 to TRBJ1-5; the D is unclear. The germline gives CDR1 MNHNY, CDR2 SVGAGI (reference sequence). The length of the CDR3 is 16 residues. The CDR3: CASNLHQARYGQTQHF. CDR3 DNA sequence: TGTGCCAGCAATTTACATCAGGCGAGGTACGGTCAGACCCAGCATTTT.

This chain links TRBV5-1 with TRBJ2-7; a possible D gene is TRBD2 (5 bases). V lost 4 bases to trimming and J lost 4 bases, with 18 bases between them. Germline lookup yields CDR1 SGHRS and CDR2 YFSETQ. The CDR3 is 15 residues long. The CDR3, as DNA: TGCGCCAGCAGCACATCGGGAACGGGGATATACGAGCAGTACTTC. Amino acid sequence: CASSTSGTGIYEQYF.

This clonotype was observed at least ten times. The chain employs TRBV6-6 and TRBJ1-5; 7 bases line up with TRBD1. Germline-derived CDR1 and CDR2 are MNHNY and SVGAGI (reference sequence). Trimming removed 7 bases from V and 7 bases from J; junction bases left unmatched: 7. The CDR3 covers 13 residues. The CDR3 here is CASINDRDQPQHF. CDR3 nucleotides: TGTGCCAGCATTAACGACAGGGACCAGCCCCAGCATTTT.

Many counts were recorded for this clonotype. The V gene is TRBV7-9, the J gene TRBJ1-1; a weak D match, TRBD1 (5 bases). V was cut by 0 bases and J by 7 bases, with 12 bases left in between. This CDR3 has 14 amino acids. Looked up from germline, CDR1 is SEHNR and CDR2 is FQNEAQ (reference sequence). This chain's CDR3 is CASSLAGRAFEAFF. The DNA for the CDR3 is TGTGCCAGCAGCTTAGCGGGCAGGGCCTTTGAAGCTTTCTTT.

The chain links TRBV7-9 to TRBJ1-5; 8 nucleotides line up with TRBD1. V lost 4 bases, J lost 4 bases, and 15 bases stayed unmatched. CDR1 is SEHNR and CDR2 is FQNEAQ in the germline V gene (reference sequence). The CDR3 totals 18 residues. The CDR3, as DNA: TGTGCCAGCAGCTCGGTGGACAGGGCGCCTAATTGGAATCAGCCCCAGCATTTT. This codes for CASSSVDRAPNWNQPQHF. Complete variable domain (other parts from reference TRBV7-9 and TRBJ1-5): DTGVSQNPRHKITKRGQNVTFRCDPISEHNRLYWYRQTLGQGPEFLTYFQNEAQLEKSRLLSDRFSAERPKGSFSTLEIQRTEQGDSAMYLCASSSVDRAPNWNQPQHFGDGTRLSIL.

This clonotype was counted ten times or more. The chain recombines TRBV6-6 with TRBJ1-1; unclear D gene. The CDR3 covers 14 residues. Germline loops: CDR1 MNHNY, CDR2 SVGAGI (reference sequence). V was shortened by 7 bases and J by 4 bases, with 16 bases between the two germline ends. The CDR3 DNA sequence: TGTGCCAGCACCCTATATCCCATAACCACTGAAGCTTTCTTT. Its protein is CASTLYPITTEAFF.

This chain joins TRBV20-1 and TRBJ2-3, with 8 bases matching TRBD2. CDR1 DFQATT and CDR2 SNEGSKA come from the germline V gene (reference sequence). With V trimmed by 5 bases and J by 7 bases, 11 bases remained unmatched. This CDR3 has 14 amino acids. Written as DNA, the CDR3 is TGCAGTGCTCTCGGGGGGGCCGACTCAAATACGCAGTATTTT. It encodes CSALGGADSNTQYF.

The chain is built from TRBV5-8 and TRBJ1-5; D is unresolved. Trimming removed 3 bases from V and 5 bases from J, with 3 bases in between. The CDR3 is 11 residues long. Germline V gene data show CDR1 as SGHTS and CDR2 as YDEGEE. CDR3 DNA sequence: TGTGCCAGCAGCTCATATCAGCCCCAGCATTTT. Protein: CASSSYQPQHF.

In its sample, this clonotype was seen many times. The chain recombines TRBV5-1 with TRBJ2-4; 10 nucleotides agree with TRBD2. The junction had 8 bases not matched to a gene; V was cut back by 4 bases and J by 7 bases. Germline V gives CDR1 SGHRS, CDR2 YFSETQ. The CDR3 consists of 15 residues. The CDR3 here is CASSTRGTSANIQYF. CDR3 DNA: TGCGCCAGCAGCACCCGGGGGACTAGCGCCAACATTCAGTACTTC.

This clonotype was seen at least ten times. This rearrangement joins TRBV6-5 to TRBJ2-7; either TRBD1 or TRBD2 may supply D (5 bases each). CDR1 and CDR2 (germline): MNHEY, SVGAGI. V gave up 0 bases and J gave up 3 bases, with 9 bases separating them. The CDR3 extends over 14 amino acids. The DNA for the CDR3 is TGTGCCAGCAGTTACTCGGGACGGCTCTACGAGCAGTACTTC. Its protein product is CASSYSGRLYEQYF.

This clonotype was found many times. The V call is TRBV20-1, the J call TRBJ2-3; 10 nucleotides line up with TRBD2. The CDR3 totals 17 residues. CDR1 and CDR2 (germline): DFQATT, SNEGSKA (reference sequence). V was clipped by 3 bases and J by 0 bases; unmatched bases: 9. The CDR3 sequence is CSASPKRGGLSTDTQYF. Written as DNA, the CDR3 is TGCAGTGCTAGCCCTAAGCGGGGGGGCCTTAGCACAGATACGCAGTATTTT.

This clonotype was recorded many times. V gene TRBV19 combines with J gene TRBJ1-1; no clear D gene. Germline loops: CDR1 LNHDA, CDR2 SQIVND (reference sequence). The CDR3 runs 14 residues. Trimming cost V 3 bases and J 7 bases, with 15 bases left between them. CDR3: CASSIRHGSIEAFF. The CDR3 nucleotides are TGTGCCAGTAGTATTCGACATGGAAGTATTGAAGCTTTCTTT. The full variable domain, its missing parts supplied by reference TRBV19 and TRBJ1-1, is DGGITQSPKYLFRKEGQNVTLSCEQNLNHDAMYWYRQDPGQGLRLIYYSQIVNDFQKGDIAEGYSVSREKKESFPLTVTSAQKNPTAFYLCASSIRHGSIEAFFGQGTRLTVV.

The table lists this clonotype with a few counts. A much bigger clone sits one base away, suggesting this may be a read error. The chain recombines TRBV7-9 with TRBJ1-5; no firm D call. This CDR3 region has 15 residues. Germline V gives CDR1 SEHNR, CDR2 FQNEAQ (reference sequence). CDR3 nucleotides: TGTGTCAGCAGCTTTGGCCAAACCTTAAATCAGCCCCAGCATTTT. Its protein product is CVSSFGQTLNQPQHF.

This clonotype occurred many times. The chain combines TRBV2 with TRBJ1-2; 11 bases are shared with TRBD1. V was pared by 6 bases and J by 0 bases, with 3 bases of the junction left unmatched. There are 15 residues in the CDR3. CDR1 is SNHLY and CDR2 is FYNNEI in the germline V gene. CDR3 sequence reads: CASSPGQGANYGYTF. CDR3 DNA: TGTGCCAGCAGCCCGGGACAGGGGGCTAACTATGGCTACACCTTC.

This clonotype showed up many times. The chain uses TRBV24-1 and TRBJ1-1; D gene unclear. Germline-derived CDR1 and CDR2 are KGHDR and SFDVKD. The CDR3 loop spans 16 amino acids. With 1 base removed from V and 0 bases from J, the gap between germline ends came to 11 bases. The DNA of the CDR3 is TGTGCCACCAGTGATTTTGAAAGGGCCCTGAACACTGAAGCTTTCTTT. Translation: CATSDFERALNTEAFF.

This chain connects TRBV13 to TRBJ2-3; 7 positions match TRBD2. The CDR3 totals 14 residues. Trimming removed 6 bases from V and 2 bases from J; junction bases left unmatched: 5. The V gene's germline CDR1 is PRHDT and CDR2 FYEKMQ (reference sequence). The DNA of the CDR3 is TGTGCCAGCAGGGGAGGGACCAACACAGATACGCAGTATTTT. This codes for CASRGGTNTDTQYF.